This T cell receptor beta chain was observed in a study of T-cell reconstitution after alpha-beta-depleted transplantation in children. Whole-study findings and limits: By about two months after transplant, alpha-beta T cells reportedly arose from several hundred graft clones that had expanded. It was surviving recipient T cells and thymic progenitors that gave some patients high TCRbeta diversity at day 60.

Unique molecular identifiers were incorporated into the prepared TCRbeta library. TCRdb re-analysed the PCR reads in MiXCR, keeping a single row per CDR3 protein. Here the sample spans about 240,000 distinct CDR3 sequences, about 25% being singletons. This clonotype was seen repeatedly, ten times or more. Its matching antigen is unknown. Per germline, CDR1 SGHRS and CDR2 YFSETQ. The CDR3 spans 14 residues. V was cut by 2 bases and J by 6 bases, with 15 bases left in between. This rearrangement joins TRBV5-1 to TRBJ2-7, with D unresolved. This material consisted of PBMCs, taken before TCRalphabeta/CD19-depleted stem cell transplant. The origin of this receptor is a girl aged 2-9 years with Fanconi anemia, due to receive a stem cell transplant. CDR3 loop: CASSFLPLSSEQYF. CDR3 bases: TGCGCCAGCAGCTTTTTACCCTTGTCGTCCGAGCAGTACTTC.